This TCR beta chain was captured by sequencing in a study of T cell changes during pregnancy in multiple sclerosis. Libraries were prepared by immunoSEQ multiplex PCR; TCRdb keeps only in-frame clonotypes and omits some of them. Among roughly 31,000 clones, about 89% were seen once, and the ten largest hold 7% to 9%. Germline V gene lookup returns CDR1 SNHLY and CDR2 FYNNEI. With 3 bases removed from V and 6 bases from J, the gap between germline ends came to 24 bases. The CDR3 is 18 amino acids. Sequences were derived from CD8+ T cells from peripheral blood mononuclear cells, sampled before pregnancy. The chain is built from TRBV2 and TRBJ1-5; TRBD1 is a possible D gene (5 bases). The sequence derives from a female donor with multiple sclerosis, enrolled in a pregnancy study. The CDR3 reads CASSDFPDHDYGGQPQHF. The CDR3 DNA is TGTGCCAGCAGTGATTTCCCGGATCACGACTACGGGGGTCAGCCCCAGCATTTT.